One sample yielded the 8 T cell receptor beta chains listed below, sequenced in a study of memory CD4+ T cells and cytomegalovirus serostatus. Single viable CD3+CD4+CD8-CD45RO+ cells were sorted as the memory CD4+ T cells. The protocol was immunoSEQ multiplex PCR, while the TCRdb copy is restricted to in-frame clones and leaves out a portion. The repertoire consists of about 58,000 clones, with more than 70% occurring once and the leading ten covering just under 0.5%. The sequenced sample was memory CD4+ T cells from blood. These receptors all come from an adult in good health and CMV-seronegative. Some clones in this sample may be carry-over from other donors' samples.

The genes are TRBV5-1 and TRBJ1-2, with D hard to call. From germline, CDR1 is SGHRS and CDR2 YFSETQ. This CDR3 comprises 14 residues. The V end was cut by 0 bases, the J end by 1 base, with 7 bases between. The chain's CDR3 is CASSLATDNYGYTF. In DNA, the CDR3 is TGCGCCAGCAGCTTGGCTACAGATAACTATGGCTACACCTTC.

This chain links TRBV6-1 with TRBJ1-6, with 10 bases fitting TRBD1. CDR1 is MNHNS, CDR2 SASEGT, per germline. The CDR3 loop spans 15 amino acids. V dropped 3 bases and J dropped 9; count of bases not matched to a gene: 5. CDR3 region: CASSDLTGGGSPLHF. CDR3 in DNA: TGTGCCAGCAGTGACCTGACAGGGGGCGGTTCACCCCTCCACTTT.

This clone was seen only a few times. The chain recombines TRBV5-1 with TRBJ2-7, with 8 bases matching TRBD2. The CDR3 is 11 amino acids. J was trimmed by 10 bases and V by 4 bases; bases with no gene match: 4. Germline values: CDR1 SGHRS, CDR2 YFSETQ. CDR3 residues: CASSPGGAQYF. Written as DNA, the CDR3 is TGCGCCAGCAGCCCCGGGGGGGCCCAGTACTTC.

The sample holds one count of this clone. The chain couples TRBV6-5 to TRBJ1-4; 8 bases match TRBD1. The J segment lost 6 bases and the V segment lost 4 bases, leaving 10 bases of the junction unmatched. CDR1 is MNHEY, CDR2 SVGAGI, per germline. The CDR3 contains 16 residues. The CDR3 bases are TGTGCCAGCAGTTTCCGCGGACAGGGAAGTGATGAAAAACTGTTTTTT. Translation gives CASSFRGQGSDEKLFF.

V is TRBV12-5 and J is TRBJ2-1, with D tentatively TRBD1 (6 bases). V was shortened by 1 base and J by 9 bases, with 7 bases between the two germline ends. This CDR3 spans 12 amino acids. Germline V gives CDR1 LGHNT, CDR2 FRNRAP. The CDR3 region is CASGLEGGEQFF. CDR3 nucleotides: TGTGCTAGTGGTTTGGAAGGGGGTGAGCAGTTCTTC.

This chain connects TRBV5-3 to TRBJ2-7, with 10 nucleotides matching TRBD2. TRBV5-3 is annotated as an ORF whose role is uncertain. The CDR3 totals 17 residues. V gave up 4 bases and J gave up 2 bases; unmatched junction bases: 12. CDR3 bases: TGTGCCAGAAGCGATACCTTAGCGGGAGGCCCGCCCTACGAGCAGTACTTC. Translating gives CARSDTLAGGPPYEQYF.

This clone was observed a handful of times. The V gene is TRBV2, the J gene TRBJ1-5; D ambiguous. V lost 7 bases to trimming and J lost 4 bases, with 17 bases between them. Germline V lookup: CDR1 SNHLY, CDR2 FYNNEI. The CDR3 is made up of 15 amino acids. The DNA of the CDR3 is TGTGCCAGCACCTCCGGCCAGCTAAAAAATCAGCCCCAGCATTTT. It specifies CASTSGQLKNQPQHF.

The chain employs TRBV5-6 and TRBJ1-2; D is ambiguous. Germline CDR1 reads SGHDT; CDR2 reads YYEEEE. Trimming shortened V by 2 bases and J by 4 bases, and 15 bases separated the two germline ends. The CDR3 contains 15 residues. CDR3 DNA: TGTGCCAGCAGCTTATCTGGGTACAGCTTCTATGGCTACACCTTC. Its protein product is CASSLSGYSFYGYTF.